The 10 T cell receptor beta chains given below trace back to one sample, sequenced in a study of cytomegalovirus exposure and HLA in healthy donors. PCR primers comprised 60 Vbeta and 13 Jbeta primers. TCRdb's table, derived via immunoSEQ multiplex PCR, lists solely in-frame clones and lacks some. The table has about 140,000 clones, around 80% seen once. Specimen: PBMCs. The receptor set was obtained from a female donor in good health and CMV-seropositive.

The chain links TRBV6-5 to TRBJ1-1; a possible D gene is TRBD1 (6 bases). Trimming left V 0 bases short and J 5 bases short, with 13 bases between. CDR1 and CDR2 (germline): MNHEY, SVGAGI. The CDR3 totals 15 residues. CDR3 DNA sequence: TGTGCCAGCAGTTACTCGCGGGGGGGGCAAACTGAAGCTTTCTTT. It encodes CASSYSRGGQTEAFF.

V and J are TRBV11-2 and TRBJ1-1; D call uncertain. V was clipped by 0 bases and J by 5 bases, with 10 bases between them. Germline V CDR1 and CDR2: SGHAT, FQNNGV. The CDR3 totals 14 residues. The CDR3 DNA reads TGTGCCAGCAGCTTAGATTGGCTCAGGACTGAAGCTTTCTTT. This gives the protein CASSLDWLRTEAFF.

This clone was seen a few times. V and J are TRBV9 and TRBJ2-1, with 9 bases lining up with TRBD2. Unmatched junction bases numbered 10, after V lost 0 bases and J lost 9 bases. In germline, CDR1 is SGDLS, CDR2 YYNGEE. The CDR3 extends over 16 amino acids. The CDR3 protein is CASSVEGRGGSGEQFF. The CDR3 DNA reads as TGTGCCAGCAGCGTAGAGGGGCGGGGGGGATCTGGTGAGCAGTTCTTC.

The rearrangement joins TRBV2 to TRBJ2-2, with 7 bases fitting TRBD1. V dropped 3 bases and J dropped 4; count of bases not matched to a gene: 5. CDR3 length: 15 amino acids. CDR1 and CDR2 from the germline V gene are SNHLY and FYNNEI. CDR3 sequence: CASSDGPGGTGELFF. CDR3 in DNA: TGTGCCAGCAGTGACGGCCCAGGGGGCACCGGGGAGCTGTTTTTT.

The rearrangement uses TRBV2 and TRBJ2-7; D possibly corresponds to TRBD2 (6 bases). CDR1 is SNHLY and CDR2 is FYNNEI in the germline V gene. The CDR3 covers 15 residues. The V end was cut by 5 bases, the J end by 4 bases, with 18 bases between. DNA for the CDR3: TGTGCCAGCAGTCTTATCGGGACTCAAGTTTACGAGCAGTACTTC. Translated: CASSLIGTQVYEQYF.

The chain carries TRBV19 and TRBJ1-3; D is unclear. This CDR3 region has 16 residues. V gave up 8 bases and J gave up 0 bases, with 17 bases separating them. The germline gives CDR1 LNHDA, CDR2 SQIVND (reference sequence). CDR3 residues: CASVYSRMTSGNTIYF. For the CDR3, the DNA is TGTGCCAGTGTCTACAGCAGGATGACCTCTGGAAACACCATATATTTT.

This sequence joins TRBV4-1 and TRBJ1-2, with unresolved D. Germline V gives CDR1 MGHRA, CDR2 YSYEKL. The CDR3 is 14 amino acids. With 4 bases removed from V and 5 bases from J, the gap between germline ends came to 14 bases. This chain's CDR3 is CASSLSEGVYGYTF. In DNA, the CDR3 is TGCGCCAGCAGCCTTTCAGAGGGAGTTTATGGCTACACCTTC.

This chain uses TRBV6-1 with TRBJ2-5, with 7 bases aligning to TRBD2. The DNA end lines up better with TRBJ2-7; the J call may be wrong. This CDR3 region has 15 residues. Germline CDR1 and CDR2: MNHNS and SASEGT. DNA of the CDR3: TGTGCCAGCAGTGAAGTAGCTACGGGGGGCTACGAGCAGTACTTC. Its protein product is CASSEVATGGYEQYF.

The chain combines TRBV28 with TRBJ2-1; 10 bases line up with TRBD2. The germline V gene encodes CDR1 MDHEN and CDR2 SYDVKM. V lost 4 bases to trimming and J lost 0 bases; unmatched junction nucleotides: 9. The CDR3 covers 18 residues. The CDR3 DNA reads as TGTGCCAGCAGTTCAACGACTAGCGGGCCGTTCTCCTACAATGAGCAGTTCTTC. Its protein product is CASSSTTSGPFSYNEQFF.

The V gene is TRBV29-1, the J gene TRBJ2-7, with 11 nucleotides matching TRBD1. V shed 6 bases, J shed 5 bases, and the junction held 6 bases outside the gene matches. The CDR3 contains 13 residues. CDR1 and CDR2 from the germline V gene are SQVTM and ANQGSEA. This CDR3 is CSVLGTGGNEQYF. As DNA, the CDR3 is TGCAGCGTCCTCGGGACAGGGGGTAACGAGCAGTACTTC.